This T cell receptor (beta chain) was identified during a study of cytomegalovirus exposure and HLA in healthy donors. Measured with immunoSEQ multiplex PCR; TCRdb has only the in-frame clones, and not every one. This table has 70,000 to 95,000 clones, over 85% appearing once. This CDR3 has 14 amino acids. V dropped 2 bases and J dropped 5 bases, with 12 bases sitting between them. The germline gives CDR1 LGHNA, CDR2 YNFKEQ. Source material: PBMCs. The chain has TRBV4-2 and TRBJ1-1; D is uncertain. This TCR derives from a woman in her thirties in good health and CMV-seronegative. The CDR3 spells CASSQSALRTEAFF. The CDR3 DNA reads TGTGCCAGCAGCCAAAGTGCACTTCGGACTGAAGCTTTCTTT.